The rows below give T cell receptor beta chains drawn from one sample of a study of early T cells in non-severe SARS-CoV-2 infection. Each CDR3 protein gets one entry after TCRdb re-called the 5' RACE reads with MiXCR. The sample lists tens of thousands of distinct CDR3 sequences, 5.7% occurring once. Sequenced material: whole blood. These TCRs come from an adult who was a healthcare worker with PCR-confirmed SARS-CoV-2 infection or an uninfected control (not recorded which). Both conserved end residues are part of each CDR3. Not all rows give a size; the values are once, few, many and, for expanded clones, a class.

clone_size: NA; j_call: TRBJ2-7; v_call: TRBV4-1; cdr3_aa: CASRTIAGAYSYEQYF
clone_size: NA; j_call: TRBJ2-7; v_call: TRBV7-9; cdr3_aa: CASSLAGTYEQYF
clone_size: few; j_call: TRBJ2-1; v_call: TRBV7-7; cdr3_aa: CASSLNSGSAYEQFF
clone_size: many; j_call: TRBJ1-5; v_call: TRBV20-1; cdr3_aa: CSARTGMEQPQHF
clone_size: many; j_call: TRBJ2-7; v_call: TRBV20-1; cdr3_aa: CSAQTGENSYEQYF
clone_size: NA; j_call: TRBJ1-2; v_call: TRBV7-2; cdr3_aa: CASSLVGYTF
clone_size: many; j_call: TRBJ2-7; v_call: TRBV4-1; cdr3_aa: CASSQAPSATYEQYF
clone_size: many; j_call: TRBJ1-1; v_call: TRBV20-1; cdr3_aa: CSARDRLRWGQGVLEAFF
clone_size: many; j_call: TRBJ2-1; v_call: TRBV5-1; cdr3_aa: CASSLGQADEQFF
clone_size: many; j_call: TRBJ1-2; v_call: TRBV6-5; cdr3_aa: CASSRTGVGYGYTF
clone_size: NA; j_call: TRBJ2-1; v_call: TRBV29-1; cdr3_aa: CSVEPTSGRYSYNEQFF
clone_size: few; j_call: TRBJ2-5; v_call: TRBV28; cdr3_aa: CASSFLGGRETQYF
clone_size: few; j_call: TRBJ2-3; v_call: TRBV29-1; cdr3_aa: CSVVRQIGPDTQYF
clone_size: many; j_call: TRBJ2-5; v_call: TRBV12-5; cdr3_aa: CASGLVQAGTSGQETQYF
clone_size: many; j_call: TRBJ1-6; v_call: TRBV18; cdr3_aa: CASSGQPSDNSPLHF
clone_size: NA; j_call: TRBJ2-4; v_call: TRBV20-1; cdr3_aa: CSAGLAGGMLAKNIQYF
clone_size: many; j_call: TRBJ2-1; v_call: TRBV30; cdr3_aa: CASSRAGGYNEQFF
clone_size: NA; j_call: TRBJ1-2; v_call: TRBV7-9; cdr3_aa: CASSRTGSNGYTF
clone_size: many; j_call: TRBJ2-1; v_call: TRBV7-6; cdr3_aa: CASSLDSGRGNEQFF
clone_size: many; j_call: TRBJ1-5; v_call: TRBV6-5; cdr3_aa: CASSSTGTGGWYSNQPQHF
clone_size: NA; j_call: TRBJ2-1; v_call: TRBV6-2/TRBV6-3; cdr3_aa: CASSSLSSYNEQFF
clone_size: many; j_call: TRBJ2-5; v_call: TRBV15; cdr3_aa: CATSRAGPGSETQYF
clone_size: few; j_call: TRBJ1-2; v_call: TRBV19; cdr3_aa: CASSGQPANYGYTF
clone_size: many; j_call: TRBJ2-1; v_call: TRBV25-1; cdr3_aa: CASSGLGRGVLFF
clone_size: many; j_call: TRBJ2-2; v_call: TRBV6-5; cdr3_aa: CASSYRQGVGELFF
clone_size: many; j_call: TRBJ1-2; v_call: TRBV30; cdr3_aa: CAWSMGPGIGYTF
clone_size: many; j_call: TRBJ2-7; v_call: TRBV2; cdr3_aa: CASSELAFYEQYF
clone_size: few; j_call: TRBJ1-6; v_call: TRBV3-1; cdr3_aa: CASARGQNNSPLHF
clone_size: few; j_call: TRBJ2-3; v_call: TRBV6-6; cdr3_aa: CASTMTSGTYADTQYF
clone_size: few; j_call: TRBJ2-3; v_call: TRBV18; cdr3_aa: CASSPRTGNTDTQYF
clone_size: many; j_call: TRBJ2-5; v_call: TRBV7-2; cdr3_aa: CASSPTPGQRYQETQYF
clone_size: many; j_call: TRBJ2-3; v_call: TRBV11-2; cdr3_aa: CASSALGTTNTDTQYF
clone_size: many; j_call: TRBJ2-1; v_call: TRBV7-9; cdr3_aa: CASSLNLAWGHEQFF
clone_size: many; j_call: TRBJ1-5; v_call: TRBV24-1; cdr3_aa: CATSEGRWGSNQPQHF
clone_size: many; j_call: TRBJ2-7; v_call: TRBV4-1; cdr3_aa: CASSLRQGTYEQYF
clone_size: many; j_call: TRBJ2-3; v_call: TRBV10-3; cdr3_aa: CAISEPLRGVRVDTQYF
clone_size: many; j_call: TRBJ2-5; v_call: TRBV27; cdr3_aa: CASSPYRGKETQYF
clone_size: many; j_call: TRBJ1-1; v_call: TRBV5-1; cdr3_aa: CASRETTAFMNTEAFF
clone_size: many; j_call: TRBJ2-3; v_call: TRBV5-1; cdr3_aa: CASSPGTGGADTQYF
clone_size: many; j_call: TRBJ2-1; v_call: TRBV20-1; cdr3_aa: CSARVTSGRLGNEQFF
clone_size: many; j_call: TRBJ2-1; v_call: TRBV7-9; cdr3_aa: CASSTTSASYNEQFF
clone_size: many; j_call: TRBJ2-7; v_call: TRBV12-3/TRBV12-4; cdr3_aa: CASSFGENDEQYF
clone_size: many; j_call: TRBJ1-4; v_call: TRBV12-3/TRBV12-4; cdr3_aa: CASSLRVGPLSEKLFF
clone_size: many; j_call: TRBJ2-3; v_call: TRBV6-6; cdr3_aa: CASSYPGSTDTQYF
clone_size: many; j_call: TRBJ1-2; v_call: TRBV29-1; cdr3_aa: CSVGRTGHGYTF
clone_size: many; j_call: TRBJ2-1; v_call: TRBV20-1; cdr3_aa: CSARPTSASSYNEQFF
clone_size: few; j_call: TRBJ2-5; v_call: TRBV29-1; cdr3_aa: CSVAGETQYF
clone_size: many; j_call: TRBJ1-2; v_call: TRBV27; cdr3_aa: CASSSLDGGVGYTF
clone_size: few; j_call: TRBJ2-1; v_call: TRBV15; cdr3_aa: CATSRGVGRGNEQFF
clone_size: many; j_call: TRBJ2-1; v_call: TRBV15; cdr3_aa: CATSSGQGYRYSYNEQFF
clone_size: many; j_call: TRBJ2-7; v_call: TRBV6-1; cdr3_aa: CASSVLAGGDEQYF
clone_size: few; j_call: TRBJ1-1; v_call: TRBV29-1; cdr3_aa: CSAPGDRAAEAFF
clone_size: few; j_call: TRBJ1-2; v_call: TRBV12-3/TRBV12-4; cdr3_aa: CASSLRGQGLYGYTF
clone_size: medium-sized; j_call: TRBJ2-3; v_call: TRBV11-2; cdr3_aa: CASSPGTTRTRNTQYF
clone_size: few; j_call: TRBJ2-2; v_call: TRBV6-6; cdr3_aa: CASTQRPPGTGFYGELFF
clone_size: few; j_call: TRBJ2-1; v_call: TRBV7-6; cdr3_aa: CASSSGLAGMEQFF
clone_size: NA; j_call: TRBJ2-5; v_call: TRBV20-1; cdr3_aa: CGGQFQETQYF
clone_size: few; j_call: TRBJ2-3; v_call: TRBV7-6; cdr3_aa: CASSVTGMGTDTQYF
clone_size: many; j_call: TRBJ2-1; v_call: TRBV5-1; cdr3_aa: CASSLYAGRPAEQFF